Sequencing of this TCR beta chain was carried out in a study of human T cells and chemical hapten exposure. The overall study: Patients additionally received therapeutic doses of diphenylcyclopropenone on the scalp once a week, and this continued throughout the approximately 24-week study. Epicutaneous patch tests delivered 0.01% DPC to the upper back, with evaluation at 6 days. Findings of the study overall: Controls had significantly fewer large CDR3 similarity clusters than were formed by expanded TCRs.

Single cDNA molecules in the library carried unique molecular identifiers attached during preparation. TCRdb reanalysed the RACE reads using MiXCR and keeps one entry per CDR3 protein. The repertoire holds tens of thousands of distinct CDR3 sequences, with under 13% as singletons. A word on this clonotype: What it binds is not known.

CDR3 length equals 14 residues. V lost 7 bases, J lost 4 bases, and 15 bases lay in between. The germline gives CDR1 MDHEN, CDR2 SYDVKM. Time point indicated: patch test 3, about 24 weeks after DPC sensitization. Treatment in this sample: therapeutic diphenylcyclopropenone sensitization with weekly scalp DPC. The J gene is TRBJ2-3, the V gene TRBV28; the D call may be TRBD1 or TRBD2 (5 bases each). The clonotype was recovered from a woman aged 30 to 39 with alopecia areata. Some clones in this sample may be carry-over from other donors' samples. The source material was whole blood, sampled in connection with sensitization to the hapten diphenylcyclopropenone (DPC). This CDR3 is CASTFWGSADTQYF. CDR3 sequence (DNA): TGTGCCAGCACCTTTTGGGGGTCGGCAGATACGCAGTATTTT. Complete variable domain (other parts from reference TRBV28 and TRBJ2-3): DVKVTQSSRYLVKRTGEKVFLECVQDMDHENMFWYRQDPGLGLRLIYFSYDVKMKEKGDIPEGYSVSREKKERFSLILESASTNQTSMYLCASTFWGSADTQYFGPGTRLTVL.